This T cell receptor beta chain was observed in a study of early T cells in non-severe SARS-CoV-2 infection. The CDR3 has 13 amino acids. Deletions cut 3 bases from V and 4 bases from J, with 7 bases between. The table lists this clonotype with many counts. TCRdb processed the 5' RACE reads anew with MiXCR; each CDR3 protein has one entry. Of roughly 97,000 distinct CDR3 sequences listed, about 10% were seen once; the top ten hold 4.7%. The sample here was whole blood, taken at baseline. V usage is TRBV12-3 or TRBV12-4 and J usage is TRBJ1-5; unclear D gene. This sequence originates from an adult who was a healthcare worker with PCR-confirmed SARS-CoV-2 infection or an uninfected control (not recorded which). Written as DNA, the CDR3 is TGTGCCAGCAGTTTCAACTTTAATCAGCCCCAGCATTTT. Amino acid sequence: CASSFNFNQPQHF.